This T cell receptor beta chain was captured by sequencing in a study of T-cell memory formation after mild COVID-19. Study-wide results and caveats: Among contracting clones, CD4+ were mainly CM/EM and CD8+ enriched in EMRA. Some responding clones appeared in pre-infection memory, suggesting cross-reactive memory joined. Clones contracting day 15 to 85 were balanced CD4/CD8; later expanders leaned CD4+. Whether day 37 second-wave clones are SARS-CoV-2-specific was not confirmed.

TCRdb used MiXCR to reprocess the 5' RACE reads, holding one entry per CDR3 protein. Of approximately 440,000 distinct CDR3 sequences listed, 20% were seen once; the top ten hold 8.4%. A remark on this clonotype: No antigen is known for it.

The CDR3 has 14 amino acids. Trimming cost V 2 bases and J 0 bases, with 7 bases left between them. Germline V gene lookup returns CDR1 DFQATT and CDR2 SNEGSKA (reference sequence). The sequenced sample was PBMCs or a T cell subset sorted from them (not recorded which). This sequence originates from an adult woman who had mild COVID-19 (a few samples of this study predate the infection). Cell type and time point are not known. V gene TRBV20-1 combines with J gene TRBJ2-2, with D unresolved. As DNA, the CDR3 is TGCAGTGCTAGAACGAGCGCGAACACCGGGGAGCTGTTTTTT. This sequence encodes CSARTSANTGELFF.